The rows below give T cell receptor beta chains drawn from one sample of a study of human T cells and chemical hapten exposure. In TCRdb, the RACE reads were re-called with MiXCR into one record per CDR3 protein. The sample yields 360,000 or so distinct CDR3 sequences, about 6% seen once. The sequencing used whole blood, collected in connection with sensitization to the hapten diphenylcyclopropenone (DPC). These receptors were taken from a woman aged 18-29 years with alopecia areata. Some clones in this sample may be carry-over from other donors' samples. The CDR3 runs from the conserved cysteine through the conserved F or W. The D gene is left open where the match is weak. Some rows mark clone size as missing; the rest say once, few, many or name a class of expanded clone.

d_call	clone_size	v_call	j_call	cdr3_aa	cdr3_nt
-	-	TRBV6-2/TRBV6-3	TRBJ2-3	CASSYGRGGTDTQYF	TGTGCCAGCAGTTACGGACGGGGAGGCACAGATACGCAGTATTTT
-	many	TRBV27	TRBJ1-5	CASSLITGNNQPQHF	TGTGCCAGCAGTTTAATCACAGGGAACAATCAGCCCCAGCATTTT
-	many	TRBV6-5	TRBJ2-3	CATRAQATQYF	TGTGCCACCCGGGCCCAAGCTACGCAGTATTTT
-	many	TRBV7-9	TRBJ1-2	CASSLSGTYGYTF	TGTGCCAGCAGCTTATCAGGGACCTATGGCTACACCTTC
TRBD2	many	TRBV12-3/TRBV12-4	TRBJ2-5	CASSFPSGGMQETQYF	TGTGCCAGCAGTTTTCCTAGCGGGGGGATGCAAGAGACCCAGTACTTC
-	many	TRBV3-1	TRBJ1-5	CASSQDAGKGQPQHF	TGTGCCAGCAGCCAAGACGCAGGGAAGGGTCAGCCCCAGCATTTT
TRBD2	many	TRBV23-1	TRBJ2-7	CASTWRGKTYEQYF	TGCGCCAGTACATGGCGGGGGAAAACCTACGAGCAGTACTTC
-	many	TRBV29-1	TRBJ1-1	CSVERGMNTEAFF	TGCAGCGTTGAGAGGGGGATGAACACTGAAGCTTTCTTT
-	-	TRBV20-1	TRBJ2-3	CSARDPRQGLPDTQYF	TGCAGTGCTAGAGACCCACGGCAAGGCCTTCCAGATACGCAGTATTTT
-	many	TRBV5-4	TRBJ1-1	CASSLAGRRAFF	TGTGCCAGCAGCTTGGCAGGGAGGAGAGCTTTCTTT
TRBD1	many	TRBV5-1	TRBJ1-1	CASGSGGKTEAFF	TGCGCCAGCGGTTCAGGGGGCAAGACTGAAGCTTTCTTT
TRBD1	few	TRBV19	TRBJ2-3	CASSIGQGSTDTQYF	TGTGCCAGTAGTATCGGACAGGGGAGCACAGATACGCAGTATTTT
TRBD1	few	TRBV10-3	TRBJ1-2	CAISGTGGADGYTF	TGTGCCATCAGTGGAACAGGGGGGGCGGATGGCTACACCTTC
TRBD1	many	TRBV2	TRBJ2-7	CASSVGQASSYEQYF	TGTGCCAGCAGTGTAGGACAGGCGAGCTCCTACGAGCAGTACTTC
-	-	TRBV27	TRBJ1-2	CASSPRRDTLNRNYGYTF	TGTGCCAGCAGTCCCCGTCGGGACACCCTAAATCGGAACTATGGCTACACCTTC
TRBD1	-	TRBV20-1	TRBJ1-1	CSARPGQGRNTEAFF	TGCAGTGCTAGGCCCGGACAGGGACGGAACACTGAAGCTTTCTTT
TRBD1	many	TRBV14	TRBJ1-2	CASSPRTGDGYTF	TGTGCCAGCAGCCCCCGGACAGGGGATGGCTACACCTTC
TRBD1	-	TRBV5-1	TRBJ2-5	CASSWLGTGGQETQYF	TGCGCCAGCAGCTGGCTCGGGACAGGGGGCCAAGAGACCCAGTACTTC
-	many	TRBV6-6	TRBJ1-5	CASSNQPQHF	TGTGCCAGCAGTAATCAGCCCCAGCATTTT
-	few	TRBV10-3	TRBJ2-2	CAISPALERELFF	TGTGCCATCAGCCCCGCTCTTGAAAGGGAGCTGTTTTTT
TRBD1	many	TRBV12-3/TRBV12-4	TRBJ1-2	CASSLRTGGTSGYTF	TGTGCCAGCAGTTTGAGGACAGGGGGGACGAGCGGCTACACCTTC
-	many	TRBV20-1	TRBJ2-5	CSASPLGSQETQYF	TGCAGTGCTAGCCCGCTCGGCAGCCAAGAGACCCAGTACTTC
TRBD1	many	TRBV20-1	TRBJ1-5	CSARDGRQGADQPQHF	TGCAGTGCTAGAGATGGGAGACAGGGGGCTGATCAGCCCCAGCATTTT
-	many	TRBV12-3/TRBV12-4	TRBJ1-6	CASRGHGPNSPLHF	TGTGCCAGCAGGGGACATGGACCCAATTCACCCCTCCACTTT
-	many	TRBV6-6	TRBJ1-5	CASSYSRGRFSNQPQHF	TGTGCCAGCAGTTACTCGAGGGGCAGGTTTAGCAATCAGCCCCAGCATTTT
-	-	TRBV13	TRBJ2-3	CASSLATLVTPTDTQYF	TGTGCCAGCAGCTTAGCAACCCTAGTTACCCCCACAGATACGCAGTATTTT
-	many	TRBV25-1	TRBJ2-3	CASSERGRGSTDTQYF	TGTGCCAGCAGTGAAAGGGGCAGGGGTAGCACAGATACGCAGTATTTT
-	few	TRBV9	TRBJ2-7	CASSVDGQSYEQYF	TGTGCCAGCAGCGTGGACGGTCAGTCCTACGAGCAGTACTTC
-	many	TRBV12-3/TRBV12-4	TRBJ1-6	CASRGTLEGSPLHF	TGTGCCAGCAGGGGGACACTGGAGGGTTCACCCCTCCACTTT
TRBD1	few	TRBV7-2	TRBJ1-2	CASSSRQGSYGYTF	TGTGCCAGCAGCTCTAGACAGGGGAGCTATGGCTACACCTTC
TRBD1	few	TRBV6-5	TRBJ2-7	CASRGQGSYEQYF	TGTGCCAGCAGGGGACAGGGTAGCTACGAGCAGTACTTC
-	few	TRBV6-1	TRBJ1-1	CASSPIERSNTEAFF	TGTGCCAGCTCACCCATCGAACGGTCGAACACTGAAGCTTTCTTT
TRBD1	few	TRBV27	TRBJ2-3	CASSWDRVLHTQYF	TGTGCCAGCAGTTGGGACAGGGTCTTACATACGCAGTATTTT
-	few	TRBV5-4	TRBJ1-2	CASSTGGANYGYTF	TGTGCCAGCAGTACGGGGGGCGCGAACTATGGCTACACCTTC
-	few	TRBV6-2/TRBV6-3	TRBJ1-1	CASSPGPIEAFF	TGTGCCAGCAGCCCCGGACCGATTGAAGCTTTCTTT
-	many	TRBV7-8	TRBJ1-6	CASGFRDNNSPLHF	TGTGCCAGCGGATTCCGGGACAATAATTCACCCCTCCACTTT
TRBD2	few	TRBV28	TRBJ2-5	CASSLLGRGAHETQYF	TGTGCCAGCAGTTTATTGGGGCGGGGGGCCCACGAGACCCAGTACTTC
-	few	TRBV12-3/TRBV12-4	TRBJ1-4	CAILGPLNEKLFF	TGTGCCATACTGGGACCGCTTAATGAAAAACTGTTTTTT
TRBD2	-	TRBV28	TRBJ2-1	CASIGTSAYNEQFF	TGTGCCAGCATCGGGACTAGCGCCTACAATGAGCAGTTCTTC
-	many	TRBV5-1	TRBJ1-1	CASSFARNTEAFF	TGCGCCAGCAGCTTCGCCCGGAACACTGAAGCTTTCTTT
-	few	TRBV9	TRBJ1-6	CASSVEVNDSPLHF	TGTGCCAGCAGCGTAGAGGTTAATGACTCACCCCTCCACTTT
-	many	TRBV7-8	TRBJ2-3	CASSSLTNTDTQYF	TGTGCCAGCAGCTCCCTCACCAACACAGATACGCAGTATTTT
-	few	TRBV11-2	TRBJ1-6	CASSVRGAISPLHF	TGTGCCAGCAGCGTGCGGGGGGCCATTTCACCCCTCCACTTT
-	few	TRBV2	TRBJ2-5	CASSPTAKETQYF	TGTGCCAGCAGTCCGACAGCTAAAGAGACCCAGTACTTC
-	-	TRBV7-2	TRBJ2-3	CASSLPSAQEDTQYF	TGTGCCAGCAGCTTACCCTCAGCGCAGGAAGATACGCAGTATTTT
-	many	TRBV5-4	TRBJ2-1	CASSSSRGTEQFF	TGTGCCAGCAGCTCGAGCCGGGGGACCGAGCAGTTCTTC
-	few	TRBV6-2/TRBV6-3	TRBJ2-3	CASSYVGGSTDTQYF	TGTGCCAGCAGTTACGTAGGGGGAAGCACAGATACGCAGTATTTT
TRBD1	few	TRBV5-1	TRBJ2-7	CASSSHRGRFYEQYF	TGCGCCAGCAGCTCACACAGGGGGCGCTTCTACGAGCAGTACTTC
TRBD2	few	TRBV4-3	TRBJ2-3	CASSPRAGGPGTQYF	TGCGCCAGCAGCCCCAGGGCGGGGGGGCCAGGGACGCAGTATTTT
-	few	TRBV5-6	TRBJ2-1	CASSLTGRDEQFF	TGTGCCAGCAGCTTGACAGGGCGGGATGAGCAGTTCTTC
-	few	TRBV12-3/TRBV12-4	TRBJ1-5	CASSLGQGTFRQPQHF	TGTGCCAGCAGTTTAGGGCAGGGAACTTTCCGTCAGCCCCAGCATTTT